The 3 T cell receptor beta chains below come from one sample, sequenced in a study of human thymus T cells (dated by TCRdb to 2020 to 2021). The thymus tissue came from surgical resects taken out during corrective cardiac surgery. Preparation of the library involved the immunoSEQ multiplex PCR assay. Held by TCRdb, this immuneACCESS table contains in-frame sequences only and omits some clones. Under half of the omission traces to an unresolved V gene where checked; the cause of the rest is unknown. For this sample the table gives about 120,000 clones, of which 90% to 95% were detected only once. 0.02% to 0.03% of the sample goes to the ten largest clones. Specimen: thymus tissue. The source of these receptors is a boy in the first two years of life with a congenital heart defect but otherwise immunologically healthy.

This chain links TRBV4-3 with TRBJ1-1; D ambiguous. The CDR3 runs to 16 residues. The germline V gene has CDR1 LGHNA and CDR2 YSLEER. Trimming pared 0 bases from V and 1 base from J, leaving 12 bases between. Written as DNA, the CDR3 is TGCGCCAGCAGCCAAGACCCGGTGGGGAGGAACACTGAAGCTTTCTTT. As protein: CASSQDPVGRNTEAFF.

The genes are TRBV5-1 and TRBJ2-5; the match to TRBD1 covers 7 bases. The CDR3 runs 16 residues. With 4 bases clipped from V and 2 bases from J, the junction kept 11 bases outside the gene matches. CDR1 SGHRS and CDR2 YFSETQ come from the germline V gene. DNA of the CDR3: TGCGCCAGCAGCGCTTACAGGGGCGTCCCGCAAGAGACCCAGTACTTC. Translating gives CASSAYRGVPQETQYF. The whole variable domain, filled in from reference TRBV5-1 and TRBJ2-5, reads KAGVTQTPRYLIKTRGQQVTLSCSPISGHRSVSWYQQTPGQGLQFLFEYFSETQRNKGNFPGRFSGRQFSNSRSEMNVSTLELGDSALYLCASSAYRGVPQETQYFGPGTRLLVL.

V usage is TRBV27 and J usage is TRBJ1-6; D is perhaps TRBD1 (5 bases). The germline gives CDR1 MNHEY, CDR2 SMNVEV (reference sequence). Trimming took 8 bases from V and 9 from J, leaving 17 bases between them. There are 14 residues in the CDR3. The CDR3 bases are TGTGCCAGCTGCCGTGGGGGATTCAGTTCACCCCTCCACTTT. The encoded protein is CASCRGGFSSPLHF.